This TCR beta chain was profiled in a study of spatial heterogeneity in lung cancer. Study observations and caveats: Blood contained ubiquitous expanded tumor TCRs more at resection than at follow-up.

The library protocol tagged each TCR cDNA with a unique molecular identifier. Using its own MiXCR run on the 5' RACE reads, TCRdb lists one record per CDR3 protein. The sample records tens of thousands of distinct CDR3 sequences, approximately 12% being singletons. Concerning this clonotype itself: What it recognizes is unknown.

Time point indicated: sample taken at primary tumor resection. Unsorted whole RNA of tumor, nontumor lung or frozen PBMC was sequenced. The CDR3 runs 17 residues. The V end lost 5 bases, the J end lost 0 bases, and 17 bases lay between the germline ends. Germline V gives CDR1 SGHTA, CDR2 FQGNSA. Sequencing was performed on PBMCs, taken at surgery. This receptor was taken from a male donor with early-stage non-small cell lung cancer. V usage is TRBV7-2 and J usage is TRBJ1-5; D gene ambiguous. This CDR3 is CASSPSGVLNSNQPQHF. CDR3 coding DNA: TGTGCCAGCAGCCCCTCAGGAGTTCTTAATAGCAATCAGCCCCAGCATTTT.